This TCR beta chain emerged from a study of memory CD4+ T cells and cytomegalovirus serostatus. Between the trimmed V and J ends, which lost 8 bases and 10 bases, there was a span of 12 bases. The CDR3 consists of 10 residues. Germline loops: CDR1 SGHNT, CDR2 YYREEE (reference sequence). A note on this clone: As yet, its antigen is unknown.

The sort gate was single viable CD3+CD4+CD8-CD45RO+ cells for memory CD4+ T cells. After thawing, CD4+ T cells were positively selected. Overall study results and limits: Of about 150 reported CMV TCRbeta sequences, about 67 were found in memory CD4+ repertoires.

Authors' analysis steps: After removing out-of-frame reads, 2,204,828 distinct TCRbeta sequences remained. Only in-frame clones appear in the TCRdb table, and some are missing; sequencing was by immunoSEQ multiplex PCR. The DNA gave D and trimming, while V, J and clone size come from that table. The table has 40,000 to 55,000 clones, 82% seen once. The receptor was derived from an adult in good health and CMV-seronegative. Sequencing was carried out using memory CD4+ T cells from blood. The chain joins TRBV5-4 to TRBJ1-1; maybe TRBD1 (6 bases). CDR3 in amino acids: CASRIRGAFF. As DNA, the CDR3 is TGTGCCAGTAGAATCAGGGGAGCTTTCTTT.